A selection of T cell receptor beta chains follows, all from one sample in a study of T and B cells in COVID-19 patients. TCRdb itself ran the multiplex PCR reads through MiXCR, one entry per CDR3 protein. The data hold several thousand distinct CDR3 sequences, with about 31% observed a single time. The sequenced sample was blood. The receptor set was obtained from a human donor with active COVID-19. Each CDR3 is given with its conserved first and last residue. The D gene is left open where the match is weak. Part of the rows lack a size; the others show once, few, many or a class for expanded clones.

CDR3	DNA	V	J	size	D
CASSSRTNYNEQFF	TGTGCCAGCTCCTCACGGACTAACTACAATGAGCAGTTCTTC	TRBV18	TRBJ2-1	few	.
CASSLGGVSQETQYF	TGCGCCAGCAGCTTGGGGGGGGTGTCGCAAGAGACCCAGTACTTC	TRBV5-1	TRBJ2-5	.	.
CASRDELAGGQEQFF	TGTGCCAGCAGAGACGAATTAGCGGGGGGGCAGGAGCAGTTCTTC	TRBV27	TRBJ2-1	few	TRBD2
CASSRLGRGGYEQYF	TGTGCCAGCAGTCGCCTTGGCAGGGGAGGCTACGAGCAGTACTTC	TRBV6-6	TRBJ2-7	few	.
CASSMNYQLNTEAFF	TGTGCCAGCAGCATGAATTACCAGTTGAACACTGAAGCTTTCTTT	TRBV7-6	TRBJ1-1	.	.
CASSVGRSSYNEQFF	TGTGCCAGCAGTGTTGGGAGGAGCTCCTACAATGAGCAGTTCTTC	TRBV6-1	TRBJ2-1	.	.
CASSALRGGRADTQYF	TGTGCCAGCAGCGCTCTCCGGGGGGGGCGTGCGGATACGCAGTATTTT	TRBV5-6	TRBJ2-3	medium-sized	TRBD2
CAISETPPRLAAHF	TGTGCCATCAGTGAGACCCCCCCCCGACTAGCGGCCCACTTC	TRBV10-3	TRBJ2-7	.	TRBD2
CASSLEAHRGSSPLHF	TGTGCCAGCAGCTTGGAAGCGCACAGGGGTAGTTCACCCCTCCACTTT	TRBV5-4	TRBJ1-6	.	TRBD1
CASSLYQGLETDTQYF	TGTGCCAGCAGCCTCTATCAGGGGTTGGAGACAGATACGCAGTATTTT	TRBV7-9	TRBJ2-3	.	.
CASSPTSGESYDEQFF	TGTGCCAGCTCACCGACTAGCGGGGAAAGTTACGATGAGCAGTTCTTC	TRBV18	TRBJ2-1	.	TRBD2
CATSDFRGQPQHF	TGTGCCACCAGTGATTTCAGGGGGCAGCCCCAGCATTTT	TRBV24-1	TRBJ1-5	.	TRBD1
CASSQRPTGTGELFF	TGCGCCAGCAGCCAGCGTCCAACGGGCACCGGGGAGCTGTTTTTT	TRBV4-3	TRBJ2-2	once	.
CASSLGTGGHSPLHF	TGTGCCAGCAGCTTGGGGACAGGGGGCCATTCACCCCTCCACTTT	TRBV5-6	TRBJ1-6	.	TRBD1
CASSITLGGPNEQFF	TGTGCCAGTAGTATTACTCTGGGAGGTCCCAATGAGCAGTTCTTC	TRBV19	TRBJ2-1	medium-sized	.
CASTRDSDGNTIYF	TGTGCCAGCACAAGAGACTCAGATGGAAACACCATATATTTT	TRBV6-5	TRBJ1-3	few	.
CASRIVSGRYEQYF	TGTGCCAGCAGAATTGTATCCGGGAGATACGAGCAGTACTTC	TRBV6-5	TRBJ2-7	medium-sized	.
CASRTPGQGLDGYTF	TGTGCCAGTAGGACACCGGGACAAGGACTTGATGGCTACACCTTC	TRBV19	TRBJ1-2	medium-sized	.
CASSLAQGAKNIQYF	TGTGCCAGCAGCTTAGCGCAGGGAGCCAAAAACATTCAGTACTTC	TRBV7-9	TRBJ2-4	.	.
CASSYSLTAPPDTQYF	TGTGCCAGCAGTTACTCGTTGACAGCCCCGCCAGATACGCAGTATTTT	TRBV6-5	TRBJ2-3	medium-sized	.
CASSLRQGLDSPLHF	TGTGCCAGCAGTTTAAGACAGGGATTGGATTCACCCCTCCACTTT	TRBV27	TRBJ1-6	.	TRBD1
CASMETTDRYSNQPQHF	TGTGCCAGCATGGAGACAACGGACAGATATAGCAATCAGCCCCAGCATTTT	TRBV28	TRBJ1-5	.	.
CASTPPAGSEGGEQYF	TGTGCCAGCACCCCCCCCGCAGGCAGCGAGGGAGGCGAGCAGTACTTC	TRBV7-6	TRBJ2-7	.	.
CASSAPPTGLAGGQNEQFF	TGTGCCAGCAGTGCCCCCCCGACGGGCTTAGCGGGGGGCCAGAATGAGCAGTTCTTC	TRBV6-5	TRBJ2-1	.	TRBD2
CASSPSWGSGGNNEQFF	TGTGCCAGCTCACCGTCGTGGGGTAGCGGGGGAAACAATGAGCAGTTCTTC	TRBV18	TRBJ2-1	few	TRBD2
CASSRYPSGTPLNEQFF	TGTGCCAGCAGCCGATACCCCTCCGGGACACCCCTCAATGAGCAGTTCTTC	TRBV7-2	TRBJ2-1	.	.
CASSISVNTEAFF	TGTGCCAGTAGTATTTCTGTGAACACTGAAGCTTTCTTT	TRBV19	TRBJ1-1	few	.
CASSEFRFSGANVLTF	TGTGCCAGCAGTGAATTTCGGTTCTCTGGGGCCAACGTCCTGACTTTC	TRBV6-1	TRBJ2-6	medium-sized	.
CASSSLQGANTIYF	TGTGCCAGCAGCTCCTTGCAGGGGGCAAACACCATATATTTT	TRBV5-4	TRBJ1-3	.	TRBD1
CASSTSQGAYGYTF	TGTGCCAGCAGCACTTCACAGGGGGCGTATGGCTACACCTTC	TRBV5-6	TRBJ1-2	medium-sized	TRBD1
CASSIDQGTDTEAFF	TGTGCCAGTAGTATAGACCAGGGGACGGACACTGAAGCTTTCTTT	TRBV19	TRBJ1-1	few	.
CATTDEADTQYF	TGTGCCACCACAGATGAAGCAGATACGCAGTATTTT	TRBV24-1	TRBJ2-3	few	.
CASSGGGGASYNEQFF	TGTGCCAGCAGCGGTGGCGGGGGGGCTTCCTACAATGAGCAGTTCTTC	TRBV7-2	TRBJ2-1	.	TRBD2
CASSLTGGFEAFF	TGTGCCAGCAGCTTGACAGGGGGGTTTGAAGCTTTCTTT	TRBV5-6	TRBJ1-1	.	TRBD1
CSVVGTGGGTEAFF	TGCAGCGTTGTTGGGACAGGGGGCGGCACTGAAGCTTTCTTT	TRBV29-1	TRBJ1-1	few	TRBD1
CASSMAGTGDEKLFF	TGTGCCAGTAGTATGGCAGGGACAGGGGATGAAAAACTGTTTTTT	TRBV19	TRBJ1-4	medium-sized	TRBD1
CASSGDFVGGGVTDTQYF	TGTGCCAGCAGTGGGGACTTCGTTGGTGGGGGCGTCACAGATACGCAGTATTTT	TRBV6-1	TRBJ2-3	few	.
CASSIQASSYNEQFF	TGTGCCAGTAGTATTCAGGCGAGCTCCTACAATGAGCAGTTCTTC	TRBV19	TRBJ2-1	medium-sized	.
CASSSSEISLRSGNTIYF	TGTGCCAGCAGTTCCAGCGAAATATCTCTAAGGTCTGGAAACACCATATATTTT	TRBV6-5	TRBJ1-3	.	.
CASRDRPIYGYTF	TGTGCCAGTAGGGACAGACCCATTTATGGCTACACCTTC	TRBV19	TRBJ1-2	medium-sized	.
CASSLGHTQGTQYF	TGCGCCAGCAGCTTGGGACATACCCAGGGGACCCAGTACTTC	TRBV5-1	TRBJ2-5	.	.
CASSTYRGPLYGYTF	TGTGCCAGCAGCACGTACAGAGGACCACTCTATGGCTACACCTTC	TRBV11-2	TRBJ1-2	.	.
CASSFTGQGDTQYF	TGCGCCAGCAGCTTCACAGGGCAGGGAGATACGCAGTATTTT	TRBV5-1	TRBJ2-3	few	.
CASSPSQGWTEAFF	TGTGCCAGCTCACCGTCACAGGGTTGGACTGAAGCTTTCTTT	TRBV18	TRBJ1-1	few	.
CASSPSAGGSYEQYF	TGCGCCAGCAGCCCCTCGGCGGGGGGATCCTACGAGCAGTACTTC	TRBV5-1	TRBJ2-7	.	TRBD2
CATYRGQELDEQFF	TGTGCCACATACAGGGGGCAGGAATTGGATGAGCAGTTCTTC	TRBV6-1	TRBJ2-1	.	TRBD1
CASSLGQGFAEAFF	TGTGCCAGCAGCCTCGGACAGGGGTTCGCTGAAGCTTTCTTT	TRBV5-6	TRBJ1-1	.	TRBD1
CASSGLGGANQPQHF	TGTGCCAGTAGTGGATTAGGAGGGGCCAATCAGCCCCAGCATTTT	TRBV19	TRBJ1-5	.	.
CASSSRGANTEAFF	TGTGCCAGCAGCTCTCGGGGCGCAAACACTGAAGCTTTCTTT	TRBV7-2	TRBJ1-1	few	.
CASSLDGGGSTDTQYF	TGTGCCAGCAGCCTCGATGGCGGGGGTAGCACAGATACGCAGTATTTT	TRBV11-2	TRBJ2-3	.	TRBD2
CASSPTGYYGYTF	TGTGCCAGCAGTCCAACAGGGTATTATGGCTACACCTTC	TRBV5-6	TRBJ1-2	few	.
CASSSDSPYEQYF	TGTGCCAGCAGTTCGGACAGCCCCTACGAGCAGTACTTC	TRBV12-3/TRBV12-4	TRBJ2-7	few	.
CASRPLSQGRTGELFF	TGTGCCAGCAGACCACTATCGCAGGGGCGAACCGGGGAGCTGTTTTTT	TRBV12-3/TRBV12-4	TRBJ2-2	medium-sized	.
CASSFGGAAYNEQFF	TGTGCCAGCAGTTTTGGGGGGGCGGCCTACAATGAGCAGTTCTTC	TRBV13	TRBJ2-1	.	.
CASSSGQGALETQYF	TGTGCCAGCAGCTCGGGACAGGGGGCGTTAGAGACCCAGTACTTC	TRBV5-6	TRBJ2-5	.	TRBD1
CASSQAEILNTEAFF	TGCGCCAGCAGCCAAGCGGAGATCTTGAACACTGAAGCTTTCTTT	TRBV4-1	TRBJ1-1	.	.
CASSTDLAGLPTTDTQYF	TGTGCCAGTAGTACTGACTTAGCGGGGCTGCCCACCACAGATACGCAGTATTTT	TRBV19	TRBJ2-3	.	TRBD2